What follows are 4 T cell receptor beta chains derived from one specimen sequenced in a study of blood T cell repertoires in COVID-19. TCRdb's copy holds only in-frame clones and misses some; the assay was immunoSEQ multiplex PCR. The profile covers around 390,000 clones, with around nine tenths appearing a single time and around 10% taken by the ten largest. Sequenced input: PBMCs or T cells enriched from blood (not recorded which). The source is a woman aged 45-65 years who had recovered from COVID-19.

In DNA form, the CDR3 reads TGTGCCAGCAGCCCTCCGGGACTAGCGGGGGGAAGCTCCTACAATGAGCAGTTCTTC. Translating it yields CASSPPGLAGGSSYNEQFF. The gene calls are TRBV3-1 (or the pseudogene TRBV3-2) and TRBJ2-1; 15 positions match TRBD2. Germline CDR1 and CDR2: LGHDT and YNNKEL (reference sequence). The CDR3 has 19 residues. Trimming at V came to 4 bases and at J to 0 bases, leaving 7 bases not matched to a gene.

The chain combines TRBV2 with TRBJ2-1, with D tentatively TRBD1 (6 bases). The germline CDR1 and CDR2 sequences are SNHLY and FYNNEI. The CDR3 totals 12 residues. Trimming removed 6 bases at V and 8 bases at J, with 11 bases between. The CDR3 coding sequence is TGTGCCAGCAGCCCAACAGGGCATGAGCAGTTCTTC. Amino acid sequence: CASSPTGHEQFF.

CDR3 amino acids: CSVEESRQGVGYTF. For the CDR3, the DNA is TGCAGCGTTGAAGAGTCGAGACAGGGTGTCGGCTACACCTTC. The chain recombines TRBV29-1 with TRBJ1-2, with 7 bases fitting TRBD1. Germline trimming cut 0 bases from V and 8 bases from J; bases unmatched to any gene: 9. The CDR3 spans 14 residues. In germline, CDR1 is SQVTM, CDR2 ANQGSEA.

The DNA of the CDR3 is TGTGCCAGCAGCTTATTGAGCGTCGGGGAGCAGTTCTTC. Amino acids: CASSLLSVGEQFF. V gene TRBV7-8 combines with J gene TRBJ2-1; no clear D gene. The V gene lost 2 bases and the J gene lost 10 bases, with 12 bases spanning the gap. The CDR3 contains 13 residues. Looked up from germline, CDR1 is SGHVS and CDR2 is FQNEAQ.